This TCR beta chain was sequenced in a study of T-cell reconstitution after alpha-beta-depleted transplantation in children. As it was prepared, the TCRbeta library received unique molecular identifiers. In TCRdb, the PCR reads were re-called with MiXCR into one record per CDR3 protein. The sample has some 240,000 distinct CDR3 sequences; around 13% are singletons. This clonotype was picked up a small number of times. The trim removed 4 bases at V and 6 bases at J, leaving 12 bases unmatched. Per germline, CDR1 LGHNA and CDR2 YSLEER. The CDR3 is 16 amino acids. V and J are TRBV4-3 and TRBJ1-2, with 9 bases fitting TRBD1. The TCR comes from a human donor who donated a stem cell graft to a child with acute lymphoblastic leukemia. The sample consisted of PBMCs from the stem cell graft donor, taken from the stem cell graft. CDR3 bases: TGCGCCAGCAGCCCGCCCATGGGTACAGGGGGCGATGGCTACACCTTC. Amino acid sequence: CASSPPMGTGGDGYTF.